Below, 9 T cell receptor beta chains from the same sample are listed, as sequenced in a study of blood T cell repertoires in COVID-19. The protocol was immunoSEQ multiplex PCR, while the TCRdb copy is restricted to in-frame clones and leaves out a portion. The table has some 100,000 clones, approximately 74% seen once. Sequenced sample: peripheral blood. The receptors here all came from a man aged 70 or older with COVID-19, enrolled during active disease.

The V gene is TRBV7-9, the J gene TRBJ1-2; no clear D gene. The CDR3 is made up of 14 amino acids. Germline V lookup: CDR1 SEHNR, CDR2 FQNEAQ (reference sequence). V lost 3 bases, J lost 4 bases, and 12 bases lay in between. CDR3 DNA sequence: TGTGCCAGCAGCTTCGGGAGCCAAGGCTATGGCTACACCTTC. It yields the protein CASSFGSQGYGYTF. Filled out from reference TRBV7-9 and TRBJ1-2, the complete variable domain reads DTGVSQNPRHKITKRGQNVTFRCDPISEHNRLYWYRQTLGQGPEFLTYFQNEAQLEKSRLLSDRFSAERPKGSFSTLEIQRTEQGDSAMYLCASSFGSQGYGYTFGSGTRLTVV.

This chain connects TRBV5-1 to TRBJ1-4, with D uncertain. The germline CDR1 and CDR2 sequences are SGHRS and YFSETQ. This CDR3 has 16 residues. The V end lost 3 bases, the J end lost 0 bases, and 12 bases lay between the germline ends. CDR3 coding DNA: TGCGCCAGCAGCTCGCTCCTCTACGCAACTAATGAAAAACTGTTTTTT. This sequence encodes CASSSLLYATNEKLFF.

Here the CDR3 DNA reads TGTGCCAGCGGCTATTTTACTAGGAGGGAGACCCAGTACTTC. The encoded protein is CASGYFTRRETQYF. The chain is built from TRBV11-2 and TRBJ2-5; weak D call: TRBD2 (5 bases). The length of the CDR3 is 14 residues. V was trimmed by 8 bases and J by 5 bases, leaving 18 bases between them. The germline CDR1 and CDR2 sequences are SGHAT and FQNNGV.

This clone was observed a few times. The V call is TRBV19, the J call TRBJ1-4; D remains ambiguous. The CDR3 totals 12 residues. The V end lost 4 bases, the J end lost 5 bases, and 5 bases lay between the germline ends. Germline CDR1 and CDR2: LNHDA and SQIVND (reference sequence). CDR3: CASSSPNEKLFF. CDR3 in DNA: TGTGCCAGTAGTAGTCCGAATGAAAAACTGTTTTTT.

V is TRBV6-2 or TRBV6-3 and J is TRBJ2-4, with TRBD2 matching over 9 bases. The trim removed 4 bases at V and 1 base at J, leaving 8 bases unmatched. Looked up from germline, CDR1 is MNHEY and CDR2 is SVGEGT. CDR3 length: 17 amino acids. The CDR3: CASSLLAGLGAKNIQYF. For the CDR3, the DNA is TGTGCCAGCAGTTTACTAGCGGGCCTAGGCGCCAAAAACATTCAGTACTTC.

This clone has only one observation. The V and J genes are TRBV27 and TRBJ2-5, with a tentative D call TRBD2 (6 bases). The V end lost 3 bases, the J end lost 7 bases, and 18 bases lay between the germline ends. The CDR3 has 15 residues. Germline CDR1 is MNHEY and CDR2 is SMNVEV (reference sequence). The CDR3 region is CASSFDSEAGGTQYF. CDR3 nucleotide sequence: TGTGCCAGCAGTTTTGACTCGGAGGCCGGGGGGACCCAGTACTTC.

The V and J genes are TRBV6-1 and TRBJ1-1; D remains unclear. Deletions cut 2 bases from V and 8 bases from J, with 21 bases between. The CDR3 is 16 residues long. In germline, CDR1 is MNHNS, CDR2 SASEGT. This CDR3 reads CASSERVLGARVEAFF. CDR3 DNA sequence: TGTGCCAGCAGTGAACGTGTCTTGGGCGCGAGGGTAGAAGCTTTCTTT.

This clone was counted a single time. The chain is built from TRBV5-4 and TRBJ2-1; TRBD1 matches 8 bases. The CDR3 consists of 17 residues. CDR1 and CDR2 from the germline V gene are SGHNT and YYREEE (reference sequence). The V segment lost 6 bases and the J segment 7 bases; nucleotides outside the gene matches: 18. The CDR3 spells CASNILSTGGSSNEQFF. The CDR3 region has the DNA TGTGCCAGCAACATACTGTCAACAGGGGGTTCATCGAATGAGCAGTTCTTC.

The rearrangement uses TRBV5-4 and TRBJ1-4, with 9 positions matching TRBD1. The CDR3 totals 16 residues. Germline V CDR1 and CDR2: SGHNT, YYREEE (reference sequence). Losses at the gene ends were 3 bases for V and 0 bases for J; bases not matched to a gene: 3. Here the CDR3 reads CASSSRTGATNEKLFF. The CDR3 DNA reads as TGTGCCAGCAGCTCCCGGACAGGGGCAACTAATGAAAAACTGTTTTTT.